This T cell receptor beta chain came from a study of T-cell memory formation after mild COVID-19. In the study overall: The two donors had largely donor-specific TCR clusters. Whole-study results and caveats: Contracting CD4+ clones lay largely in CM and EM, with CD8+ ones residing in EMRA. Second-wave clones that peaked on day 37 lacked confirmed SARS-CoV-2 specificity.

This clonotype occurred a few times. What it binds is not known. Sample barcodes and UMIs were carried by the TCR alpha and TCR beta cDNA libraries that 5'RACE generated with constant-segment primers. TCRdb itself ran the 5' RACE reads through MiXCR, one entry per CDR3 protein. The sample contains under 550,000 distinct CDR3 sequences, around 17% of which appear only once. Germline lookup yields CDR1 DFQATT and CDR2 SNEGSKA (reference sequence). V was cut by 0 bases and J by 11 bases, with 22 bases left in between. The CDR3 is made up of 15 amino acids. The receptor's source is a man younger than 35 who had mild COVID-19 (a few samples of this study predate the infection). Cell type and time point are not known. Sequenced material: PBMCs or a T cell subset sorted from them (not recorded which). The chain couples TRBV20-1 to TRBJ1-1, with D tentatively TRBD1 (6 bases). CDR3 nucleotides: TGCAGTGCTAGAGAGGGAGGGGGAAGACGGCTTGGGGCTTTCTTT. This codes for CSAREGGGRRLGAFF.